This TCR beta chain is from a study of shared clonotypes between healthy human individuals. Overall study: CD4 naive cells filled three plates per donor, CD4 memory three, CD8 naive two and CD8 memory one.

In the study's own analysis: Filtering of immunoSEQ junctional sequences could not match full-length read filtering. The data were produced by immunoSEQ multiplex PCR, yet TCRdb's version contains in-frame clones alone and is incomplete. V and J calls and clone size come straight from that table; D and trimming were deduced from the DNA. The profile shows roughly 1,500,000 clones, approximately 98.5% of them singletons. Of note for this clone: Its antigen is not identified.

The study, taken as a whole, reports: The study found about 5% of naive CD4 clonotypes shared across four donors.

The CDR3 sequence is 14 residues long. Trimming removed 4 bases from V and 5 bases from J; junction bases left unmatched: 7. Germline V gene data show CDR1 as SGHNT and CDR2 as YYREEE (reference sequence). The chain is built from TRBV5-4 and TRBJ2-7; 9 nucleotides line up with TRBD2. The material sequenced was naive CD4+ T cells sorted from blood. The sample's subset: CD45RA+ positively selected. The clonotype was recovered from a man aged 25 to 45 in good health. The CDR3 region is CASSPSGIRNEQYF. The CDR3, as DNA: TGTGCCAGCAGCCCTAGCGGGATACGAAACGAGCAGTACTTC.